One and the same sample provided the 9 T cell receptor beta chains below, sequenced in a study of T cells in Graves' hyperthyroidism and ophthalmopathy. TCR beta CDR3 sequences were amplified from RNA transcripts. The HTBI set primed first-round TCR CDR3 RT-PCR. TCRdb independently ran MiXCR on the multiplex PCR reads; one entry per CDR3 protein. In the table there are approximately 360,000 distinct CDR3 sequences, 15% to 19% of which are singletons. Sequencing was performed on blood. All receptors derive from a woman between 18 and 29 years old with Graves' hyperthyroidism that later progressed to Graves' ophthalmopathy.

The chain joins TRBV27 to TRBJ2-1; a possible D gene is TRBD1 (5 bases). V gave up 5 bases and J gave up 9 bases, with 11 bases separating them. Germline V lookup: CDR1 MNHEY, CDR2 SMNVEV (reference sequence). The CDR3 length is 12 residues. In DNA form, the CDR3 reads TGTGCCAGCAGTCCCCTAGGGGCTGAGCAGTTCTTC. Its translation is CASSPLGAEQFF.

Comment on this clonotype: Its ends do not fully match the called genes, so a read error is possible. The rearrangement joins TRBV7-8 to TRBJ2-2, with 9 nucleotides matching TRBD2. The CDR3 length is 15 residues. Germline-derived CDR1 and CDR2 are SGHVS and FQNEAQ. The CDR3: CASSQGTSPAGELFF. The CDR3 DNA sequence: TGCGCCAGCAGCCAAGGGACTAGCCCGGCCGGGGAGCTGTTTTTT. Full variable domain (outside the CDR3, taken from reference TRBV7-8 and TRBJ2-2): GAGVSQSPRYKVAKRGQDVALRCDPISGHVSLFWYQQALGQGPEFLTYFQNEAQLDKSGLPSDRFFAERPEGSVSTLKIQRTQQEDSAVYLCASSQGTSPAGELFFGEGSRLTVL.

CDR3 amino acids: CASSQLAGGPGDEQYF. The CDR3 region has the DNA TGCGCCAGCAGCCAACTAGCGGGAGGGCCAGGGGACGAGCAGTACTTC. V gene TRBV4-3 combines with J gene TRBJ2-7; 12 nucleotides match TRBD2. The CDR3 covers 16 residues. V lost 2 bases to trimming and J lost 5 bases; unmatched junction nucleotides: 7. CDR1 and CDR2 from the germline V gene are LGHNA and YSLEER.

The chain has TRBV5-1 and TRBJ2-2, with a possible D match to TRBD2 (6 bases). This CDR3 region has 14 residues. Trimming took 7 bases from V and 3 from J, leaving 13 bases between them. CDR1 is SGHRS and CDR2 is YFSETQ in the germline V gene. This CDR3 is CASRGGGDTGELFF. Written as DNA, the CDR3 is TGCGCCAGCCGTGGGGGAGGAGACACCGGGGAGCTGTTTTTT.

This clonotype was observed at least ten times. V is TRBV6-1 and J is TRBJ2-6; D is undetermined. The V end lost 6 bases, the J end lost 2 bases, and 2 bases lay between the germline ends. The CDR3 has 12 amino acids. The germline V gene encodes CDR1 MNHNS and CDR2 SASEGT. The CDR3 DNA reads as TGTGCCAGCAGCCCTGGGGCCAACGTCCTGACTTTC. Its translation: CASSPGANVLTF.

Ten or more counts support this clonotype. This sequence joins TRBV27 and TRBJ2-7, with no clear D. There are 14 residues in the CDR3. The V gene's germline CDR1 is MNHEY and CDR2 SMNVEV (reference sequence). Between the trimmed V and J ends, which lost 7 bases and 0 bases, there was a span of 13 bases. The CDR3: CASMAALSSYEQYF. DNA for the CDR3: TGTGCCAGCATGGCCGCATTAAGCTCCTACGAGCAGTACTTC.

This rearrangement joins TRBV30 to TRBJ2-1; 10 positions match TRBD2. CDR1 and CDR2 from the germline V gene are GTSNPN and SVGIG (reference sequence). The CDR3 runs 14 residues. J gave up 5 bases and V 7 bases, and 8 bases lay outside the gene matches. CDR3: CASTDLAGDNEQFF. The CDR3 bases are TGTGCCTCCACAGATCTAGCGGGAGACAATGAGCAGTTCTTC.

This clonotype was counted between two and nine times. This chain links TRBV28 with TRBJ1-1; D uncertain. This CDR3 is 11 amino acids long. The germline V and J ends were trimmed by 2 bases and 8 bases, with 6 bases remaining between them. CDR1 MDHEN and CDR2 SYDVKM come from the germline V gene. The chain's CDR3 is CASSLGNEAFF. CDR3 bases: TGTGCCAGCAGTTTAGGTAACGAAGCTTTCTTT.

The chain employs TRBV25-1 and TRBJ2-5; a weak D match, TRBD2 (6 bases). There are 15 residues in the CDR3. Germline CDR1 is MGHDK and CDR2 is SYGVNS. Trimming took 4 bases from V and 4 from J, leaving 16 bases between them. The CDR3 nucleotides read TGTGCCAGCAGTGCAACCAAGGGGACTTTAGAGACCCAGTACTTC. Translating gives CASSATKGTLETQYF. Full variable domain (missing parts from reference TRBV25-1 and TRBJ2-5): EADIYQTPRYLVIGTGKKITLECSQTMGHDKMYWYQQDPGMELHLIHYSYGVNSTEKGDLSSESTVSRIRTEHFPLTLESARPSHTSQYLCASSATKGTLETQYFGPGTRLLVL.